Listed here are 21 T cell receptor beta chains from one sample, sequenced in a study of control samples from healthy donors and cancer patients. Clones were read by immunoSEQ multiplex PCR, and TCRdb kept only the in-frame ones, dropping some. Among some 160,000 clones, 85% to 95% were seen once, and the ten largest hold 8.5%. Sequenced: blood. The receptors originated from a woman in her thirties or forties in good health.

J is TRBJ2-1 and V is TRBV30, with D perhaps matching TRBD2 (5 bases). CDR1 and CDR2 (germline): GTSNPN, SVGIG (reference sequence). Between the trimmed V and J ends, which lost 5 bases and 0 bases, there was a span of 11 bases. This CDR3 is 14 amino acids long. CDR3 amino acids: CAWVTRSSYNEQFF. The CDR3 region has the DNA TGTGCCTGGGTTACTAGGAGCTCCTACAATGAGCAGTTCTTC.

This chain joins TRBV2 and TRBJ1-1; 12 positions agree with TRBD1. The length of the CDR3 is 14 residues. After removal of 6 bases from V and 6 bases from J, the junction contained 5 bases not matched to a gene. CDR1 and CDR2 from the germline V gene are SNHLY and FYNNEI. CDR3 nucleotide sequence: TGTGCCAGCAGCAGGGACAGGGGGCTGGCTGAAGCTTTCTTT. Translation: CASSRDRGLAEAFF.

The genes are TRBV6-6 and TRBJ1-2, with D perhaps matching TRBD1 (5 bases). Trimming removed 7 bases from V and 0 bases from J, with 12 bases in between. Germline assignment: CDR1 MNHNY and CDR2 SVGAGI (reference sequence). There are 14 residues in the CDR3. The CDR3 protein is CASKSGTANYGYTF. CDR3 DNA: TGTGCCAGCAAATCCGGGACGGCTAACTATGGCTACACCTTC.

The chain links TRBV4-3 to TRBJ1-2; D gene uncertain. The CDR3 is made up of 15 amino acids. Germline V gives CDR1 LGHNA, CDR2 YSLEER. Trimming removed 0 bases from V and 8 bases from J, with 16 bases in between. The CDR3 DNA is TGCGCCAGCAGCCAAGATTTGGCGCTTCTTGGCGGCTACACCTTC. As protein: CASSQDLALLGGYTF.

The chain couples TRBV7-2 to TRBJ1-2, with TRBD1 matching 9 bases. Germline CDR1 and CDR2: SGHTA and FQGNSA. J lost 7 bases, V lost 2 bases, and 5 bases had no gene match. The CDR3 extends over 14 amino acids. CDR3 protein: CASSLRQGDSGYTF. CDR3 DNA sequence: TGTGCCAGCAGCTTAAGACAGGGGGACTCTGGCTACACCTTC.

The V gene is TRBV6-5, the J gene TRBJ2-7, with D maybe TRBD1 (6 bases). CDR1 MNHEY and CDR2 SVGAGI come from the germline V gene. Trimming removed 6 bases from V and 2 bases from J, with 14 bases in between. The CDR3 extends over 14 amino acids. The CDR3 sequence: CASSNGGGTYEQYF. In DNA, the CDR3 is TGTGCCAGCAGCAATGGGGGCGGTACCTACGAGCAGTACTTC.

This clone was counted a single time. V is TRBV29-1 and J is TRBJ1-1, with D possibly matching TRBD1 (5 bases). The length of the CDR3 is 13 residues. Trimming took 4 bases from V and 5 from J, leaving 14 bases between them. Germline V gene sequence: CDR1 SQVTM, CDR2 ANQGSEA. CDR3 in amino acids: CSVVAGSRTEAFF. The CDR3 nucleotides are TGCAGCGTTGTGGCAGGGTCAAGGACTGAAGCTTTCTTT.

J is TRBJ1-5 and V is TRBV4-1; D not certain. CDR1 and CDR2 from the germline V gene are MGHRA and YSYEKL. This CDR3 is 13 amino acids long. Trimming took 0 bases from V and 5 from J, leaving 5 bases between them. The DNA of the CDR3 is TGCGCCAGCAGCCAAGATGGGGATCAGCCCCAGCATTTT. Its translation: CASSQDGDQPQHF.

CDR3 nucleotide sequence: TGTGCCAGCAGTTCCAGGGGGATTGGCACCGGGGAGCTGTTTTTT. This translates into CASSSRGIGTGELFF. This sequence joins TRBV2 and TRBJ2-2; 7 nucleotides line up with TRBD1. Trimming took 5 bases from V and 4 from J; bases not matched to a gene: 7. This CDR3 has 15 amino acids. The germline V gene encodes CDR1 SNHLY and CDR2 FYNNEI.

The chain employs TRBV7-9 and TRBJ2-7, with TRBD2 identical over 8 bases. This CDR3 has 15 residues. Trimming took 2 bases from V and 4 from J; bases not matched to a gene: 7. Germline values: CDR1 SEHNR, CDR2 FQNEAQ (reference sequence). The CDR3 DNA reads as TGTGCCAGCAGCTTACGGGGGGGAGGAGTATACGAGCAGTACTTC. Its protein product is CASSLRGGGVYEQYF. Based on the CDR3 plus reference TRBV7-9 and TRBJ2-7, the full variable domain is DTGVSQNPRHKITKRGQNVTFRCDPISEHNRLYWYRQTLGQGPEFLTYFQNEAQLEKSRLLSDRFSAERPKGSFSTLEIQRTEQGDSAMYLCASSLRGGGVYEQYFGPGTRLTVT.

The rearrangement uses TRBV29-1 and TRBJ2-5; no clear D. Looked up from germline, CDR1 is SQVTM and CDR2 is ANQGSEA. The CDR3 covers 10 residues. V gave up 1 base and J gave up 5 bases, with 2 bases separating them. CDR3 bases: TGCAGCGTTGAAGTGGAGACCCAGTACTTC. Translation: CSVEVETQYF.

V usage is TRBV18 and J usage is TRBJ2-3, with TRBD2 matching 14 bases. This CDR3 is built from 17 residues. J gave up 5 bases and V 3 bases, and 7 bases lay outside the gene matches. Germline V gives CDR1 KGHSH, CDR2 LQKENI. The CDR3 here is CASSPRTSGGTGDTQYF. The CDR3 nucleotides read TGTGCCAGCTCACCTAGGACTAGCGGGGGGACCGGAGATACGCAGTATTTT. The whole variable domain, filled in from reference TRBV18 and TRBJ2-3, reads NAGVMQNPRHLVRRRGQEARLRCSPMKGHSHVYWYRQLPEEGLKFMVYLQKENIIDESGMPKERFSAEFPKEGPSILRIQQVVRGDSAAYFCASSPRTSGGTGDTQYFGPGTRLTVL.

The chain is built from TRBV11-2 and TRBJ2-6, with TRBD1 matching 12 bases. Germline values: CDR1 SGHAT, CDR2 FQNNGV. J was trimmed by 2 bases and V by 5 bases; bases with no gene match: 7. There are 18 residues in the CDR3. CDR3 sequence reads: CASSPRDRGLTGANVLTF. Here the CDR3 DNA reads TGTGCCAGCAGCCCCCGGGACAGGGGGCTGACTGGGGCCAACGTCCTGACTTTC. The variable domain in full, completed from reference TRBV11-2 and TRBJ2-6, reads EAGVAQSPRYKIIEKRQSVAFWCNPISGHATLYWYQQILGQGPKLLIQFQNNGVVDDSQLPKDRFSAERLKGVDSTLKIQPAKLEDSAVYLCASSPRDRGLTGANVLTFGAGSRLTVL.

This chain links TRBV7-2 with TRBJ1-2; D gene ambiguous. This CDR3 comprises 15 residues. V lost 1 base, J lost 4 bases, and 13 bases lay in between. The V gene's germline CDR1 is SGHTA and CDR2 FQGNSA. This CDR3 reads CASSLGVAPGYGYTF. The CDR3 coding sequence is TGTGCCAGCAGCTTAGGGGTAGCTCCCGGCTATGGCTACACCTTC.

The chain employs TRBV12-3 or TRBV12-4 and TRBJ1-2; 7 nucleotides line up with TRBD1. CDR3 length: 12 amino acids. V was pared by 5 bases and J by 7 bases, with 4 bases of the junction left unmatched. The CDR3 region has the DNA TGTGCCAGCAGTCAGGGGGGAAGTGGCTACACCTTC. Residues: CASSQGGSGYTF.

CDR3: CASSLRPDRGDGYTF. The CDR3 DNA reads TGCGCCAGCAGTCTGCGACCCGACAGGGGAGATGGCTACACCTTC. The chain couples TRBV5-1 to TRBJ1-2, with 8 bases that match TRBD1. Germline values: CDR1 SGHRS, CDR2 YFSETQ. V shed 5 bases, J shed 6 bases, and the junction held 12 bases outside the gene matches. The CDR3 sequence is 15 residues long.

The chain carries TRBV11-2 and TRBJ1-4; D call uncertain. Trimming stripped 2 bases from V and 4 bases from J, with 11 bases between. The CDR3 contains 15 residues. Per germline, CDR1 SGHAT and CDR2 FQNNGV. The CDR3: CASSLTVVVNEKLFF. In nucleotides, the CDR3 is TGTGCCAGCAGCTTAACTGTGGTGGTTAATGAAAAACTGTTTTTT.

This chain joins TRBV6-5 and TRBJ1-1; D possibly corresponds to TRBD1 (5 bases). Deletions cut 2 bases from V and 4 bases from J, with 11 bases between. The CDR3 is 14 residues long. In germline, CDR1 is MNHEY, CDR2 SVGAGI. CDR3 residues: CASSYTQGATEAFF. CDR3 sequence (DNA): TGTGCCAGCAGTTACACCCAGGGCGCCACTGAAGCTTTCTTT.

The chain employs TRBV12-3 or TRBV12-4 and TRBJ2-7, with D tentatively TRBD1 (6 bases). This CDR3 is built from 13 residues. Trimming took 5 bases from V and 2 from J, leaving 10 bases between them. CDR3 in amino acids: CASSTGTPYEQYF. CDR3 coding DNA: TGTGCCAGCAGTACCGGGACACCCTACGAGCAGTACTTC.

This chain uses TRBV28 with TRBJ2-1, with D possibly called TRBD1 or TRBD2 (6 bases each). The germline V gene has CDR1 MDHEN and CDR2 SYDVKM. Trimming took 5 bases from V and 2 from J, leaving 13 bases between them. CDR3 size: 15 residues. The CDR3 DNA sequence: TGTGCCAGCAGTCCTGGGGGGCGAACCTACAATGAGCAGTTCTTC. Its translation is CASSPGGRTYNEQFF. Together with reference TRBV28 and TRBJ2-1, the CDR3 gives the full variable domain: DVKVTQSSRYLVKRTGEKVFLECVQDMDHENMFWYRQDPGLGLRLIYFSYDVKMKEKGDIPEGYSVSREKKERFSLILESASTNQTSMYLCASSPGGRTYNEQFFGPGTRLTVL.

J is TRBJ2-2 and V is TRBV19; 11 bases agree with TRBD2. The CDR3 is 17 amino acids. V lost 7 bases, J lost 6 bases, and 13 bases stayed unmatched. The germline CDR1 and CDR2 sequences are LNHDA and SQIVND (reference sequence). In DNA, the CDR3 is TGTGCCAGTACCCTCCAGACTAGCGGGATGGGTGCCGGGGAGCTGTTTTTT. Translation gives CASTLQTSGMGAGELFF.